What follows is one T cell receptor (beta chain) and its context. Antigen unknown. Here immunoSEQ multiplex PCR was the method, and the copy in TCRdb shows in-frame clones only, minus some. The sample yields approximately 130,000 clones, about 83% seen once. The entry originates in a study of cytomegalovirus exposure and HLA in healthy donors. The germline V and J ends were trimmed by 10 bases and 4 bases, with 19 bases remaining between them. The V gene's germline CDR1 is LNHDA and CDR2 SQIVND (reference sequence). The CDR3 is 14 amino acids. The study's findings and limits: Cytomegalovirus association was listed for 164 TCR beta chains. Clusters of TCRs from the first cohort tended to co-occur in the 120 or so validation repertoires (as a later analysis found).

This receptor was obtained from a woman in her twenties or thirties in good health and CMV-seronegative. The V gene is TRBV19, the J gene TRBJ1-1, with D perhaps matching TRBD1 (5 bases). The sample comprised PBMCs. The CDR3 DNA reads as TGTGCCACGCAAATCAGGGAGGTCAGCACTGAAGCTTTCTTT. It specifies CATQIREVSTEAFF. Combining the CDR3 with reference TRBV19 and TRBJ1-1 gives the whole variable domain DGGITQSPKYLFRKEGQNVTLSCEQNLNHDAMYWYRQDPGQGLRLIYYSQIVNDFQKGDIAEGYSVSREKKESFPLTVTSAQKNPTAFYLCATQIREVSTEAFFGQGTRLTVV.